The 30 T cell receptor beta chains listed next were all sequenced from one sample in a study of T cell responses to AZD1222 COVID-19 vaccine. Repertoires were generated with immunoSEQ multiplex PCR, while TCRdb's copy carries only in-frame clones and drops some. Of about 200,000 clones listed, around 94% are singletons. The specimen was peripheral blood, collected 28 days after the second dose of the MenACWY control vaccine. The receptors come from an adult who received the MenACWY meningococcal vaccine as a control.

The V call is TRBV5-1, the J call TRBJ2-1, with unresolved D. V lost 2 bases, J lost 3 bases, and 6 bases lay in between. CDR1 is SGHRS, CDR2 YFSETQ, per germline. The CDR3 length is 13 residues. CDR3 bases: TGCGCCAGCAGCTTATTTAACTACAATGAGCAGTTCTTC. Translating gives CASSLFNYNEQFF.

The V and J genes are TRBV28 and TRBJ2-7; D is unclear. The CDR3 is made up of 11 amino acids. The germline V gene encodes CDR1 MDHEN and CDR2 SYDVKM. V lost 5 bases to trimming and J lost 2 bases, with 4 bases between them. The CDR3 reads CASSLAYEQYF. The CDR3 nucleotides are TGTGCCAGCAGTCTTGCCTACGAGCAGTACTTC.

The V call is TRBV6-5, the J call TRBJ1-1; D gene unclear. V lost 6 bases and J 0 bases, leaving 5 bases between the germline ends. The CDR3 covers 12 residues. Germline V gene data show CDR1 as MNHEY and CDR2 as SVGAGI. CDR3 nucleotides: TGTGCCAGCAGCGCCCTGAACACTGAAGCTTTCTTT. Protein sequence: CASSALNTEAFF.

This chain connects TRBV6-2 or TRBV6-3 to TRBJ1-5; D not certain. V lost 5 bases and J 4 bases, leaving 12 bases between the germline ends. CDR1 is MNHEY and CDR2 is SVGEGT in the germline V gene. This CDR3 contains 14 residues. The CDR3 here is CASSLDVGNQPQHF. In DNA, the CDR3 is TGTGCCAGCAGTCTGGACGTTGGGAATCAGCCCCAGCATTTT.

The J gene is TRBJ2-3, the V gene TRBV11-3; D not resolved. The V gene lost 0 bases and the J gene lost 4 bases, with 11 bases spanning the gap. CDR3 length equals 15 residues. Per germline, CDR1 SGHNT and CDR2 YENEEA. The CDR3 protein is CASSLDGVLADTQYF. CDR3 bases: TGTGCCAGCAGCTTAGATGGCGTGCTCGCAGATACGCAGTATTTT.

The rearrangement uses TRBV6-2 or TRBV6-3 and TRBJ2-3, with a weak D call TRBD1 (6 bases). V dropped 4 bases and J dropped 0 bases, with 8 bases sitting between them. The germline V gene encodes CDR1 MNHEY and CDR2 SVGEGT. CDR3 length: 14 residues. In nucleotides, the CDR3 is TGTGCCAGCAGTTGGGACATCAGCACAGATACGCAGTATTTT. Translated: CASSWDISTDTQYF.

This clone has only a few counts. The CDR3 DNA reads as TGTGCCAGCACAAAAACTAGCGGGACAAGCACAGATACGCAGTATTTT. Translated: CASTKTSGTSTDTQYF. V gene TRBV2 combines with J gene TRBJ2-3; 10 bases line up with TRBD2. Germline loops: CDR1 SNHLY, CDR2 FYNNEI. Trimming took 7 bases from V and 0 from J; bases not matched to a gene: 7. The CDR3 runs 16 residues.

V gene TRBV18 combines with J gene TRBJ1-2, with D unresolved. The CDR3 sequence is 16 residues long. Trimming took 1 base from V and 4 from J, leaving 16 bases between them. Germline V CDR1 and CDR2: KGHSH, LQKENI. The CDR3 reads CASSPLPRALVYGYTF. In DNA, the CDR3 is TGTGCCAGCTCACCACTCCCGAGGGCACTAGTCTATGGCTACACCTTC.

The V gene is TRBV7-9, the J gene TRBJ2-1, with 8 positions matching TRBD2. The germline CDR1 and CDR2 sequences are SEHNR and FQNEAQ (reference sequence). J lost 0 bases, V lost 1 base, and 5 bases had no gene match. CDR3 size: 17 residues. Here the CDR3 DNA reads TGTGCCAGCAGCTTAGGGGGTGCGGGAGGCTCCTACAATGAGCAGTTCTTC. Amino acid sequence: CASSLGGAGGSYNEQFF.

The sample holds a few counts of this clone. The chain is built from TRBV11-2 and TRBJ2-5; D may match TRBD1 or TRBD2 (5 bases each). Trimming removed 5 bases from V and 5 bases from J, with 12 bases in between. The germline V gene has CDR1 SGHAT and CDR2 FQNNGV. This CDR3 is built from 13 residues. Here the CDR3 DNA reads TGTGCCAGCAGCCGCGGGTGGGGGGAGACCCAGTACTTC. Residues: CASSRGWGETQYF. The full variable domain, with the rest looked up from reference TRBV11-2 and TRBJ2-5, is EAGVAQSPRYKIIEKRQSVAFWCNPISGHATLYWYQQILGQGPKLLIQFQNNGVVDDSQLPKDRFSAERLKGVDSTLKIQPAKLEDSAVYLCASSRGWGETQYFGPGTRLLVL.

This CDR3 is CASPPQGQGYHEQYF. The CDR3, as DNA: TGTGCCAGCCCCCCGCAGGGCCAGGGATACCACGAGCAGTACTTC. V gene TRBV6-5 combines with J gene TRBJ2-7; tentatively, D is TRBD1 (5 bases). The germline CDR1 and CDR2 sequences are MNHEY and SVGAGI. The V and J ends lost 8 bases and 5 bases respectively, with 22 bases between them. The CDR3 length is 15 residues.

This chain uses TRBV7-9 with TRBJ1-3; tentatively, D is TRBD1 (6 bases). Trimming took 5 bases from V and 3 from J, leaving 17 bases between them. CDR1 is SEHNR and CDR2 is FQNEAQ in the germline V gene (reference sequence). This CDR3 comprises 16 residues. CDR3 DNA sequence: TGTGCCAGCAGCGCTTCAGGGGCAGGCGGTGGAAACACCATATATTTT. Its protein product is CASSASGAGGGNTIYF.

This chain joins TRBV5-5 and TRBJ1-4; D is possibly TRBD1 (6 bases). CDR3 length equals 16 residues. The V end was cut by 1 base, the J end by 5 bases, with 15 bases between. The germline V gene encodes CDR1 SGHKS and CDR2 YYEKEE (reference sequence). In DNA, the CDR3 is TGTGCCAGCAGCTTGCTGCGGGGGGCTGGAAATGAAAAACTGTTTTTT. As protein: CASSLLRGAGNEKLFF. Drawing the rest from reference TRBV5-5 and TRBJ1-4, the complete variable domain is DAGVTQSPTHLIKTRGQQVTLRCSPISGHKSVSWYQQVLGQGPQFIFQYYEKEERGRGNFPDRFSARQFPNYSSELNVNALLLGDSALYLCASSLLRGAGNEKLFFGSGTQLSVL.

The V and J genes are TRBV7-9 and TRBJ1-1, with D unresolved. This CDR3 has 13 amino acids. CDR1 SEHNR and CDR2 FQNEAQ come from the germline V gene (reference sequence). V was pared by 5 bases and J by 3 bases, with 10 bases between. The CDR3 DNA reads TGTGCCAGCAGCCCCCCGGGAGACACTGAAGCTTTCTTT. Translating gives CASSPPGDTEAFF.

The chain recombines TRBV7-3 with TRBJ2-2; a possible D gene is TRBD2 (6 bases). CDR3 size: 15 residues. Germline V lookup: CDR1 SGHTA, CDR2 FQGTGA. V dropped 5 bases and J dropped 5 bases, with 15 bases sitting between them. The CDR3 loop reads CASSPTSWDTGELFF. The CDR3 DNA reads TGTGCCAGCAGCCCGACTAGTTGGGATACCGGGGAGCTGTTTTTT. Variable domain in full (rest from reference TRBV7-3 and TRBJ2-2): GAGVSQTPSNKVTEKGKYVELRCDPISGHTALYWYRQSLGQGPEFLIYFQGTGAADDSGLPNDRFFAVRPEGSVSTLKIQRTERGDSAVYLCASSPTSWDTGELFFGEGSRLTVL.

The CDR3 protein is CASTPPTRVLAKAFF. The CDR3 DNA follows: TGTGCCAGCACTCCTCCTACAAGGGTCTTGGCCAAAGCTTTCTTT. The chain couples TRBV28 to TRBJ1-1; D remains ambiguous. Germline V gives CDR1 MDHEN, CDR2 SYDVKM. The CDR3 loop spans 15 amino acids. V lost 7 bases and J lost 9, with 24 bases in between.

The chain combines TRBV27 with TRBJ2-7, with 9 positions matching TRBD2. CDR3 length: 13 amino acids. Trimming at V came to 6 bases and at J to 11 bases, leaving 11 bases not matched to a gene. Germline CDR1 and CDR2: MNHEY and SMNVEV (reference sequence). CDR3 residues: CASSSGLAPLEYF. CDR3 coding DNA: TGTGCCAGCAGCAGTGGACTAGCGCCTCTGGAGTACTTC.

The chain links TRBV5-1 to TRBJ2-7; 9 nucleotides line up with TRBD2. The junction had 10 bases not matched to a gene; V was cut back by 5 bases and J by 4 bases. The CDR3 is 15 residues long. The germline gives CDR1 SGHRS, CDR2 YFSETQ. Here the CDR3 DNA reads TGCGCCAGCAGTCCCCTAGCGGGAAATCAGTACGAGCAGTACTTC. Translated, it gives CASSPLAGNQYEQYF.

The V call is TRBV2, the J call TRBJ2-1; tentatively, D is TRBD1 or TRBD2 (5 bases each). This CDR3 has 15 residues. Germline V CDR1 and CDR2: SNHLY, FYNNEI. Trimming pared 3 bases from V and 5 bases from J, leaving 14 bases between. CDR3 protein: CASSDAAGGHNEQFF. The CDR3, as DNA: TGTGCCAGCAGTGATGCGGCTGGGGGTCACAATGAGCAGTTCTTC.

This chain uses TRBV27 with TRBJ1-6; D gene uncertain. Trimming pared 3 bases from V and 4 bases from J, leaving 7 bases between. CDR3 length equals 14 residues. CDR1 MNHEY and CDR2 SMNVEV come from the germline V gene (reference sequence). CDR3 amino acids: CASSLMDYNSPLHF. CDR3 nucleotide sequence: TGTGCCAGCAGTTTGATGGATTATAATTCACCCCTCCACTTT.

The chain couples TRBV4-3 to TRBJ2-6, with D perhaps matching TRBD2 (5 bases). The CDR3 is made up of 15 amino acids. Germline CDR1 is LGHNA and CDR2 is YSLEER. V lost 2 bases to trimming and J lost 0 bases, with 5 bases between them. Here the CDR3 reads CASSQRGSGANVLTF. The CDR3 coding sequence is TGCGCCAGCAGCCAACGGGGCTCTGGGGCCAACGTCCTGACTTTC.

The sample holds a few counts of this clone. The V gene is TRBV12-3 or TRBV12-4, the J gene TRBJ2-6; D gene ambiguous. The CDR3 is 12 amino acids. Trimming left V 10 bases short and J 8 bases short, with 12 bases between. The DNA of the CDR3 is TGTGCCACCCTTATAAGTACCAACGTCCTGACTTTC. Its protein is CATLISTNVLTF.

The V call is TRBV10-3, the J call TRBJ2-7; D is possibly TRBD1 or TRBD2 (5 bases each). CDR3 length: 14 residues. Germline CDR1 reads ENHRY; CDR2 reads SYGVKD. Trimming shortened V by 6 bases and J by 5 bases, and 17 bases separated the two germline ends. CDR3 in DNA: TGTGCCATCAGGAGGGTGGGGGAACGGAACGAGCAGTACTTC. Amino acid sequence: CAIRRVGERNEQYF.

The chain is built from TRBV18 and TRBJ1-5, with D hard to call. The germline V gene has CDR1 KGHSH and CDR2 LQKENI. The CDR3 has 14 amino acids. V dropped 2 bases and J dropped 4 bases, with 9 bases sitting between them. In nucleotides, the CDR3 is TGTGCCAGCTCACCAATTAATGAGAATCAGCCCCAGCATTTT. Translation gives CASSPINENQPQHF.

The CDR3 DNA sequence: TGTGCCAGCAGCTCGAAGGGGGTTTCCTACAATGAGCAGTTCTTC. Translating gives CASSSKGVSYNEQFF. The V call is TRBV11-2, the J call TRBJ2-1; D possibly corresponds to TRBD1 (6 bases). V was clipped by 4 bases and J by 1 base, with 11 bases between them. The CDR3 sequence is 15 residues long. The germline CDR1 and CDR2 sequences are SGHAT and FQNNGV.

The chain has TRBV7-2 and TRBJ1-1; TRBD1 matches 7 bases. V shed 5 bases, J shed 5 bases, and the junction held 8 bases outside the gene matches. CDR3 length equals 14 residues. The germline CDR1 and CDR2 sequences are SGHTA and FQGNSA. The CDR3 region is CASSPVGRGTEAFF. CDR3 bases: TGTGCCAGCAGCCCCGTGGGCAGGGGGACTGAAGCTTTCTTT.

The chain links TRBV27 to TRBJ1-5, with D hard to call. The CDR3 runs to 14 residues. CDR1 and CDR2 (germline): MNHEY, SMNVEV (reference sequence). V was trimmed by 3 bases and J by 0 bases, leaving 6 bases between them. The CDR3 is CASSFTRSNQPQHF. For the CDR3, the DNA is TGTGCCAGCAGTTTCACACGTAGCAATCAGCCCCAGCATTTT.

CDR3 sequence (DNA): TGTGCCAGCAGATCGACGAGACAGGGGGAATCGCACGGAAACACCATATATTTT. Protein sequence: CASRSTRQGESHGNTIYF. The J gene is TRBJ1-3, the V gene TRBV7-9; 9 bases fit TRBD1. The CDR3 consists of 18 residues. Germline CDR1 reads SEHNR; CDR2 reads FQNEAQ (reference sequence). Trimming at V came to 6 bases and at J to 4 bases, leaving 16 bases not matched to a gene.

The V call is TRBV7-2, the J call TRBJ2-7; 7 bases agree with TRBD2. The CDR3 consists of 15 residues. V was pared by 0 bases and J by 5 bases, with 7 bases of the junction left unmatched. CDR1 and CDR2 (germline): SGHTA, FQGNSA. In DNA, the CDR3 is TGTGCCAGCAGCTTAGCTACGCGGGAGAGCGACGAGCAGTACTTC. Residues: CASSLATRESDEQYF.

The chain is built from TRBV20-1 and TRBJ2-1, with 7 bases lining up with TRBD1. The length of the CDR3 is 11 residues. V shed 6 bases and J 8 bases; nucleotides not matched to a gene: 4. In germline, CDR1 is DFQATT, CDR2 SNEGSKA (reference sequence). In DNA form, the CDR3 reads TGCAGTGCAACGACAGGGTATGAGCAGTTCTTC. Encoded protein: CSATTGYEQFF.